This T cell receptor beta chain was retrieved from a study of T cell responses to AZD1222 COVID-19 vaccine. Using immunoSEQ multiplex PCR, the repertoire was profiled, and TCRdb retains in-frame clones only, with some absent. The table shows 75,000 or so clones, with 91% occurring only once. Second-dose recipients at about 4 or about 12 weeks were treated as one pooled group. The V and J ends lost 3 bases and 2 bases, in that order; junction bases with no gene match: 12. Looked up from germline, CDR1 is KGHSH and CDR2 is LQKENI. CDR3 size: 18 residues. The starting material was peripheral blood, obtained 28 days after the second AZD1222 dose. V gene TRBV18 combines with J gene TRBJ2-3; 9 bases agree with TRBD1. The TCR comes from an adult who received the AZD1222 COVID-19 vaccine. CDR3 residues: CASSPGTGIRPITDTQYF. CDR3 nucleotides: TGTGCCAGCTCACCGGGGACAGGGATCCGTCCGATCACAGATACGCAGTATTTT.